The 6 T cell receptor beta chains below all came from one sample that was sequenced in a study of T cells in Graves' hyperthyroidism and ophthalmopathy. Amplification targeted TCR beta CDR3 regions from RNA transcripts. First-round RT-PCR with HTBI primers amplified the TCR CDR3 region. TCRdb called the multiplex PCR reads again in MiXCR, with one record for every CDR3 protein. Among under 650,000 distinct CDR3 sequences, about 16% were seen once, and the ten largest hold 3.8%. The sample taken for sequencing was blood. The receptor source for this set is a woman in her 30s with Graves' hyperthyroidism.

A few counts support this clonotype. The J gene is TRBJ1-2, the V gene TRBV30; D unclear. The CDR3 is 11 amino acids. Germline V gene data show CDR1 as GTSNPN and CDR2 as SVGIG (reference sequence). Trimming took 2 bases from V and 8 from J, leaving 9 bases between them. In DNA, the CDR3 is TGTGCCTGGAGTCTGCGGTACGGCTACACCTTC. Its translation: CAWSLRYGYTF.

The rearrangement links TRBV6-1 to TRBJ1-5, with a possible D match to TRBD1 (6 bases). Germline CDR1 and CDR2: MNHNS and SASEGT. Trimming cost V 4 bases and J 0 bases, with 10 bases left between them. This CDR3 comprises 15 residues. The CDR3 sequence: CASSGQANSNQPQHF. CDR3 nucleotide sequence: TGTGCCAGCAGTGGACAGGCAAATAGCAATCAGCCCCAGCATTTT.

This clonotype came up a few times. The chain employs TRBV12-5 and TRBJ1-1; TRBD1 matches at 7 bases. CDR3 size: 14 residues. CDR1 is LGHNT, CDR2 FRNRAP, per germline. V was pared by 6 bases and J by 7 bases, with 11 bases of the junction left unmatched. The CDR3 sequence: CASGATTGAGEAFF. The CDR3, as DNA: TGTGCTAGTGGCGCAACCACAGGGGCCGGTGAAGCTTTCTTT.

The table lists this clonotype with a few counts. The chain has TRBV18 and TRBJ2-1; 14 positions agree with TRBD2. Germline V lookup: CDR1 KGHSH, CDR2 LQKENI. Trimming cost V 8 bases and J 7 bases; bases outside gene matches: 4. This CDR3 has 14 amino acids. DNA for the CDR3: TGTGCCAGCCCGGGACTAGCGGGAGATAATGAGCAGTTCTTC. Its protein product is CASPGLAGDNEQFF.

The chain uses TRBV6-1 and TRBJ1-3, with D possibly matching TRBD1 (6 bases). Germline V CDR1 and CDR2: MNHNS, SASEGT. V dropped 4 bases and J dropped 0 bases, with 10 bases sitting between them. CDR3 length equals 15 residues. CDR3 loop: CASSADSNSGNTIYF. CDR3 DNA: TGTGCCAGCAGTGCGGACAGTAACTCTGGAAACACCATATATTTT.

This clonotype occurred a few times. The genes are TRBV18 and TRBJ2-1; the D is unclear. The V end lost 5 bases, the J end lost 1 base, and 9 bases lay between the germline ends. The germline gives CDR1 KGHSH, CDR2 LQKENI. The CDR3 consists of 14 residues. CDR3 nucleotide sequence: TGTGCCAGCTCAACAGTTATATCCTACAATGAGCAGTTCTTC. Protein product: CASSTVISYNEQFF.